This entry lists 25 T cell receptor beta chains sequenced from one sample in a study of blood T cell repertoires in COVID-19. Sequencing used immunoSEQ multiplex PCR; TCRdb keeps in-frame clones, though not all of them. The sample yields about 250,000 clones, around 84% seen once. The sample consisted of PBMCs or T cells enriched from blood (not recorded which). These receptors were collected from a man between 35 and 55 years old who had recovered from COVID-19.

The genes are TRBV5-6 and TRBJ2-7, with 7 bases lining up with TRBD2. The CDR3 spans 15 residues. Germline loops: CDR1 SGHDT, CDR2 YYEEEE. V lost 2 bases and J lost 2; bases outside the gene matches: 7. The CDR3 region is CASSLFGLETYEQYF. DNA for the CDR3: TGTGCCAGCAGCTTATTTGGACTAGAGACCTACGAGCAGTACTTC.

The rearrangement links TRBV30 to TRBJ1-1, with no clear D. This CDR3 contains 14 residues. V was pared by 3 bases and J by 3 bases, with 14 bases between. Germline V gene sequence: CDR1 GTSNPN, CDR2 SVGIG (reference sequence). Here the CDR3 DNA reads TGTGCCTGGAGGGCCCGGGGAAGGGACACTGAAGCTTTCTTT. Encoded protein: CAWRARGRDTEAFF.

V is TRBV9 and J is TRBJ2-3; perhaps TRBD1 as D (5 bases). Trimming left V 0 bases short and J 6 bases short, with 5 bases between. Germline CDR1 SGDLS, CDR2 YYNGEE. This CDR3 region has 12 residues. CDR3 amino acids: CASSVDRDTQYF. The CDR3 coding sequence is TGTGCCAGCAGCGTAGACAGGGATACGCAGTATTTT.

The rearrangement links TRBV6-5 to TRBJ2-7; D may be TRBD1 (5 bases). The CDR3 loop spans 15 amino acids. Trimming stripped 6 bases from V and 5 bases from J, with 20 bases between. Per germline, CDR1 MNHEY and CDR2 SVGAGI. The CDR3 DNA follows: TGTGCCAGCAGCCTTGAGTTAGGGGCCTTCCACGAGCAGTACTTC. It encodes CASSLELGAFHEQYF.

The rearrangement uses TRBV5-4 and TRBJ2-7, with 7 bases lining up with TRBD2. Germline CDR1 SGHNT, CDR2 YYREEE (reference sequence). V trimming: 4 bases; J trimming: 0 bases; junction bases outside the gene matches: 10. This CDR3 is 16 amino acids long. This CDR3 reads CASSPGSSGSSYEQYF. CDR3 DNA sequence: TGTGCCAGCAGCCCTGGGTCTAGCGGTTCCTCCTACGAGCAGTACTTC.

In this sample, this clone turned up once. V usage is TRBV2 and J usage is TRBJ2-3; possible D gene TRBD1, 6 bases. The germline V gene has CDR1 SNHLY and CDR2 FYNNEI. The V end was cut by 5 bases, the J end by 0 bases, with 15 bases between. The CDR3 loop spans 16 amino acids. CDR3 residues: CASSLRQEPSTDTQYF. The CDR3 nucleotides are TGTGCCAGCAGTCTCCGACAGGAGCCTAGCACAGATACGCAGTATTTT.

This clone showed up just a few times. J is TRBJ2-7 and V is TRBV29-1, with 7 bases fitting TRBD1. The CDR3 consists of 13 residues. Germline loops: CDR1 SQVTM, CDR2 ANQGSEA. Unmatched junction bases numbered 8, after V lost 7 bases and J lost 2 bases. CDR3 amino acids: CSAQGVLTYEQYF. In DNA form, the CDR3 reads TGCAGCGCCCAGGGGGTTCTCACCTACGAGCAGTACTTC.

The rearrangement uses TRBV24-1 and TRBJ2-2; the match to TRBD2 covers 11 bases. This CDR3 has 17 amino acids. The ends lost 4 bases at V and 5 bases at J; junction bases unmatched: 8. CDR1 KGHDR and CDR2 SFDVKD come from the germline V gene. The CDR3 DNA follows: TGTGCCACCAGTGAAGGTCCTAGCGGGAGGCGGACCGGGGAGCTGTTTTTT. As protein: CATSEGPSGRRTGELFF.

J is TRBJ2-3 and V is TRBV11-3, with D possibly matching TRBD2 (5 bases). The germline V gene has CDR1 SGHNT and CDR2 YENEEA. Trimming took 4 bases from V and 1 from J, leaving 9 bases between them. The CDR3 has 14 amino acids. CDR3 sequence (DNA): TGTGCCAGCAGCTCGGGAAGAGGCACAGATACGCAGTATTTT. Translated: CASSSGRGTDTQYF.

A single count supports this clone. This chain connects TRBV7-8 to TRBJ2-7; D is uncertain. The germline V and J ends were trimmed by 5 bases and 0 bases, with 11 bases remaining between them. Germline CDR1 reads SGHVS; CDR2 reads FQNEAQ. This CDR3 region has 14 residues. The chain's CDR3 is CASSPLTVSYEQYF. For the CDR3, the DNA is TGTGCCAGCAGCCCCCTAACAGTCTCCTACGAGCAGTACTTC.

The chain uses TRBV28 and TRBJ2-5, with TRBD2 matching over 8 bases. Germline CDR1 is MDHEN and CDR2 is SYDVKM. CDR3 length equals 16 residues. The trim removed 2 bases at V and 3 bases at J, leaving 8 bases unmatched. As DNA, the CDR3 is TGTGCCAGCAGTTTAGGTGTAAGCGGGAGTGAAGAGACCCAGTACTTC. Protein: CASSLGVSGSEETQYF.

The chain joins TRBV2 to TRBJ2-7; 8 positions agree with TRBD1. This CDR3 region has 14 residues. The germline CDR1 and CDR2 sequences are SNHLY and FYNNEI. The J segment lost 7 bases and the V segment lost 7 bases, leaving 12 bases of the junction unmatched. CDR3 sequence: CASKGFQGANEQYF. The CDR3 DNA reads TGTGCCAGCAAGGGCTTCCAGGGGGCGAATGAGCAGTACTTC.

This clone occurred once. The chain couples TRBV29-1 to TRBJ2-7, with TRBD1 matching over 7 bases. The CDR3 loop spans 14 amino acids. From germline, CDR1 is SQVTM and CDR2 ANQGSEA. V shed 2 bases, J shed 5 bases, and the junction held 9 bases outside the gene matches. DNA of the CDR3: TGCAGCGTTGAAACGACGACAGGGTGGGACGAGCAGTACTTC. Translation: CSVETTTGWDEQYF.

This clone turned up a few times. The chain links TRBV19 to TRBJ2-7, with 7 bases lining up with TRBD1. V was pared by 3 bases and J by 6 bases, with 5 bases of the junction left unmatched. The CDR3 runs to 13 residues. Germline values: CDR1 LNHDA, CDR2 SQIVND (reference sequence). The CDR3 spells CASSIDRDSEQYF. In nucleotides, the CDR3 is TGTGCCAGTAGTATCGACAGGGACAGCGAGCAGTACTTC.

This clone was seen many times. CDR3 amino acids: CASSQDWYAGVAYEQYF. The CDR3 DNA reads as TGCGCCAGCAGCCAAGATTGGTACGCGGGGGTTGCCTACGAGCAGTACTTC. This chain joins TRBV4-1 and TRBJ2-7, with 7 bases that match TRBD2. The CDR3 runs to 17 residues. Germline loops: CDR1 MGHRA, CDR2 YSYEKL. V was pared by 0 bases and J by 2 bases, with 10 bases of the junction left unmatched.

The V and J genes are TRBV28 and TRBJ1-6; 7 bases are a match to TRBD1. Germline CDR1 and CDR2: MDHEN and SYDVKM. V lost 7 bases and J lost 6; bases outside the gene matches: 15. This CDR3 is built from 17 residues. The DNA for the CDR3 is TGTGCCAGCACACCACCCCTAGATGACAGGGTTAATTCACCCCTCCACTTT. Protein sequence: CASTPPLDDRVNSPLHF.

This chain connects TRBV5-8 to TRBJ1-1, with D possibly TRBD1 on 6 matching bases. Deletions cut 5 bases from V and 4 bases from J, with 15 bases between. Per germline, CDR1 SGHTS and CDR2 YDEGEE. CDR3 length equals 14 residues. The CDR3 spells CASSYYREGTEAFF. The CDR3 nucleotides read TGTGCCAGCAGTTATTACAGGGAAGGCACTGAAGCTTTCTTT.

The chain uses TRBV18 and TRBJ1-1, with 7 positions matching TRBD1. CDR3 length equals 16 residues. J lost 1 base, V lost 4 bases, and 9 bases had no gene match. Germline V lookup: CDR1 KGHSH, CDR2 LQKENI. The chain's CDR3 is CASSRPLGQSNTEAFF. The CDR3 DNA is TGTGCCAGCTCACGACCATTGGGACAGTCGAACACTGAAGCTTTCTTT. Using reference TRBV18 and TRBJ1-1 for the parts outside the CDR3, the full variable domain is NAGVMQNPRHLVRRRGQEARLRCSPMKGHSHVYWYRQLPEEGLKFMVYLQKENIIDESGMPKERFSAEFPKEGPSILRIQQVVRGDSAAYFCASSRPLGQSNTEAFFGQGTRLTVV.

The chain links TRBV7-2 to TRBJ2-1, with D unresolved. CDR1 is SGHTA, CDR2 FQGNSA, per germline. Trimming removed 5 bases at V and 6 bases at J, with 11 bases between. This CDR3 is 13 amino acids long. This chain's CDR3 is CASSPLEINEQFF. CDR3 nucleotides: TGTGCCAGCAGCCCCCTAGAGATCAATGAGCAGTTCTTC. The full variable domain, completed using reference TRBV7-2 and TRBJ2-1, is GAGVSQSPSNKVTEKGKDVELRCDPISGHTALYWYRQSLGQGLEFLIYFQGNSAPDKSGLPSDRFSAERTGGSVSTLTIQRTQQEDSAVYLCASSPLEINEQFFGPGTRLTVL.

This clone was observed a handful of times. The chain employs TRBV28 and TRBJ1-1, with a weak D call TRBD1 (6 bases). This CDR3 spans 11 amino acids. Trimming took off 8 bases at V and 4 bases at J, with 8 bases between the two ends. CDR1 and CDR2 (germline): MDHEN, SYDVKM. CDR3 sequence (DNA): TGTGCCAGCGGCAGGGGCACTGAAGCTTTCTTT. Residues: CASGRGTEAFF.

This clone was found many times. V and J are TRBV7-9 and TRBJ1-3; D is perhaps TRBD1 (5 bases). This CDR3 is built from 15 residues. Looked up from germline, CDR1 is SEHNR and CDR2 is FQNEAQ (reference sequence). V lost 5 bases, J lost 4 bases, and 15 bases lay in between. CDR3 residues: CASSPPFRVGNTIYF. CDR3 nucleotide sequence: TGTGCCAGCAGCCCCCCCTTCAGGGTCGGAAACACCATATATTTT.

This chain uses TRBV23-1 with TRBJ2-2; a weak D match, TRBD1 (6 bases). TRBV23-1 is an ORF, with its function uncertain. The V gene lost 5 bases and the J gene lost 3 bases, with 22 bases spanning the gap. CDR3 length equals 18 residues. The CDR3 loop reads CASSSELGWDTHTGELFF. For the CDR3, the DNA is TGCGCCAGCAGTTCCGAACTTGGGTGGGACACTCACACCGGGGAGCTGTTTTTT.

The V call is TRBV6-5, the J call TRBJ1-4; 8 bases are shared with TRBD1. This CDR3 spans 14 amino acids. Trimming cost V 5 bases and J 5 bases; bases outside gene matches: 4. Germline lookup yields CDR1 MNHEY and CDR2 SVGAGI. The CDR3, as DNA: TGTGCCAGCAGTCTGACAGGGGCGAATGAAAAACTGTTTTTT. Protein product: CASSLTGANEKLFF.

CDR3 nucleotides: TGTGCCAGCACCATCCAGGGTCCAGATACGCAGTATTTT. This codes for CASTIQGPDTQYF. This chain connects TRBV7-9 to TRBJ2-3, with D perhaps TRBD1 (5 bases). CDR1 and CDR2 from the germline V gene are SEHNR and FQNEAQ (reference sequence). There are 13 residues in the CDR3. Trimming removed 7 bases from V and 4 bases from J, with 12 bases in between.

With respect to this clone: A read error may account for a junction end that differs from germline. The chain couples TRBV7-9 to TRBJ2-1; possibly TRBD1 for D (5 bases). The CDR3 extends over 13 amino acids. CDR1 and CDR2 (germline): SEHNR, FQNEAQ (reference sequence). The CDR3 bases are TGTGCCAGCGGCTTGCCAGGGAACGATGAGCAGTTCTTC. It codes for CASGLPGNDEQFF.